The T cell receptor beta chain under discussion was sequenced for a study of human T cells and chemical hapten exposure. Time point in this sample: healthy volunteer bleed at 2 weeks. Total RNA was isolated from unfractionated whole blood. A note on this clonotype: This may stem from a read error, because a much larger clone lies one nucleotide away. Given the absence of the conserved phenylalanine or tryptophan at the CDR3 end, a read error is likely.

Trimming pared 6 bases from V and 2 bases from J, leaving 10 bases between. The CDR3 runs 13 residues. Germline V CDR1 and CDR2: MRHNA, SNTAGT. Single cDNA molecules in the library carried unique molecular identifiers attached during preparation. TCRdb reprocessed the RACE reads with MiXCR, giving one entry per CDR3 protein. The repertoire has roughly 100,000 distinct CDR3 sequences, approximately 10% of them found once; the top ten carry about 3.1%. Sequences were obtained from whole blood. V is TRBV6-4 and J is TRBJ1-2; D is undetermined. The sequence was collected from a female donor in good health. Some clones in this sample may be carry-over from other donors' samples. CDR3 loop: CASRAGFNYGYTS. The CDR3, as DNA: TGTGCCAGCAGGGCCGGGTTCAACTATGGCTACACCTCC.